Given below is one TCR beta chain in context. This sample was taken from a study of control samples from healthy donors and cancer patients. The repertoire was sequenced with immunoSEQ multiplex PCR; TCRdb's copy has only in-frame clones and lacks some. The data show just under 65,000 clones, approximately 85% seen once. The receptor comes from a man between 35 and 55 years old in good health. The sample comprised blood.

The CDR3 spells CASSDSGRADEQYF. For the CDR3, the DNA is TGTGCCAGCAGTGATAGCGGGAGGGCCGACGAGCAGTACTTC. The chain couples TRBV6-1 to TRBJ2-7; TRBD2 matches at 11 bases. Looked up from germline, CDR1 is MNHNS and CDR2 is SASEGT. With 3 bases clipped from V and 5 bases from J, the junction kept 3 bases outside the gene matches. The CDR3 spans 14 residues.